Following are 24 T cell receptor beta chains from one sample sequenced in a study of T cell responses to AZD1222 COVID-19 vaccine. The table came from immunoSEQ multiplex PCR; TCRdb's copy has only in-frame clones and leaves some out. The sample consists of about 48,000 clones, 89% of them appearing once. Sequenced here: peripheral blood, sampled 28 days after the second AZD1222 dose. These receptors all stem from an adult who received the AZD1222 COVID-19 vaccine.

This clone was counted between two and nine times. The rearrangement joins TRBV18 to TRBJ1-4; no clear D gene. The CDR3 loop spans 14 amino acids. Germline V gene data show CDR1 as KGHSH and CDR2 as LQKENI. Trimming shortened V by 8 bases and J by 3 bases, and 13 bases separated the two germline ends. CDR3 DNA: TGTGCCAGCCTTGATCTCGGGTCTAATGAAAAACTGTTTTTT. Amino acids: CASLDLGSNEKLFF.

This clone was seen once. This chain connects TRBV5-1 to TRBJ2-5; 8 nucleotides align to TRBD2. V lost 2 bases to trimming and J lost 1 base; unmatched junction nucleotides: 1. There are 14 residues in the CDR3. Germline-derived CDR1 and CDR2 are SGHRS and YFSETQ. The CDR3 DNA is TGCGCCAGCAGCTTAGCGGGGGCCCAAGAGACCCAGTACTTC. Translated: CASSLAGAQETQYF.

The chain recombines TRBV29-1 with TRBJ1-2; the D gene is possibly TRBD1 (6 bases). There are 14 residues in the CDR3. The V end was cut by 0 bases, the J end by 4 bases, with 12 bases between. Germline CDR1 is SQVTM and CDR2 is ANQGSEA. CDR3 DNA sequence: TGCAGCGTTGAAGAAGGGAACAGGGCCTATGGCTACACCTTC. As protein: CSVEEGNRAYGYTF.

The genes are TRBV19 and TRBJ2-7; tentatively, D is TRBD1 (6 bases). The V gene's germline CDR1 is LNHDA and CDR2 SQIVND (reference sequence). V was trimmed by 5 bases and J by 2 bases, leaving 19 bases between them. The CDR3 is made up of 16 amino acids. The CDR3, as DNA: TGTGCCAGTAGTCTGTCCACCGGGACAACCACCTACGAGCAGTACTTC. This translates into CASSLSTGTTTYEQYF.

This CDR3 reads CASSFAGGYQGETEAFF. CDR3 DNA: TGCGCCAGCAGCTTCGCAGGGGGTTATCAAGGTGAAACTGAAGCTTTCTTT. The rearrangement joins TRBV4-1 to TRBJ1-1; 7 nucleotides agree with TRBD1. V dropped 5 bases and J dropped 5; count of bases not matched to a gene: 17. The germline V gene encodes CDR1 MGHRA and CDR2 YSYEKL. The CDR3 is 17 amino acids.

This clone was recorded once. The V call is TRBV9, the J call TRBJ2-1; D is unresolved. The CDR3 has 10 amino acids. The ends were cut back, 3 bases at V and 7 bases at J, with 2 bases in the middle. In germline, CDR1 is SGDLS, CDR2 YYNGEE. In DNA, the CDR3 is TGTGCCAGCAGCGGAAATGAGCAGTTCTTC. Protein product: CASSGNEQFF.

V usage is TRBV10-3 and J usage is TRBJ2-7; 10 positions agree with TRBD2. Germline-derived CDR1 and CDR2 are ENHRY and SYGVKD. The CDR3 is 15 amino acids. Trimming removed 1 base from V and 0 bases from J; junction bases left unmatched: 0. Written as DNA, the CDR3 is TGTGCCATCAGTGAGTTAGCGGGAGGCTCCTACGAGCAGTACTTC. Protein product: CAISELAGGSYEQYF.

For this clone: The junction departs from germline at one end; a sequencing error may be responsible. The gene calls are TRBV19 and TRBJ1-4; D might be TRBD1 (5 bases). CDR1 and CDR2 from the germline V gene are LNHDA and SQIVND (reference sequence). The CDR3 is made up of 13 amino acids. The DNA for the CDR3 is TGTGCCAGTAGTCAGGGTAAAAATGGAAAACTGTTTTTT. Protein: CASSQGKNGKLFF.

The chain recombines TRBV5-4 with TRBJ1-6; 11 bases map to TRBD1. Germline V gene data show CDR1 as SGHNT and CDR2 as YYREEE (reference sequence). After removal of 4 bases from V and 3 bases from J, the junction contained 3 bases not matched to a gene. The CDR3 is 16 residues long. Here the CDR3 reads CASSPGQGGYNSPLHF. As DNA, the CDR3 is TGTGCCAGCAGCCCGGGACAGGGGGGCTATAATTCACCCCTCCACTTT.

The CDR3: CASSLGQGLTTNEKLFF. In DNA form, the CDR3 reads TGCGCCAGCAGCCTTGGACAGGGCCTAACAACTAATGAAAAACTGTTTTTT. The rearrangement joins TRBV5-1 to TRBJ1-4, with 8 nucleotides matching TRBD1. Per germline, CDR1 SGHRS and CDR2 YFSETQ. The CDR3 runs to 17 residues. V trimming: 4 bases; J trimming: 0 bases; junction bases outside the gene matches: 8. Combining the CDR3 with reference TRBV5-1 and TRBJ1-4 gives the whole variable domain KAGVTQTPRYLIKTRGQQVTLSCSPISGHRSVSWYQQTPGQGLQFLFEYFSETQRNKGNFPGRFSGRQFSNSRSEMNVSTLELGDSALYLCASSLGQGLTTNEKLFFGSGTQLSVL.

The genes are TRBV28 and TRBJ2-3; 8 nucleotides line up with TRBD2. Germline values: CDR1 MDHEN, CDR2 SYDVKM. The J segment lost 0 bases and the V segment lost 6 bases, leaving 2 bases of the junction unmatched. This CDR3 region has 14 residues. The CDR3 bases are TGTGCCAGCAGCCCGGGAGGGAGCACAGATACGCAGTATTTT. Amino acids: CASSPGGSTDTQYF.

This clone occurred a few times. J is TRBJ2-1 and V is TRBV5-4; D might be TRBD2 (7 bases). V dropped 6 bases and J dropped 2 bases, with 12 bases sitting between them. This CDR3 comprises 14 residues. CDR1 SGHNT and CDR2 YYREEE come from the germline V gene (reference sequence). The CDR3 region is CASNAGGPYNEQFF. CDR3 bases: TGTGCCAGCAACGCCGGGGGGCCCTACAATGAGCAGTTCTTC.

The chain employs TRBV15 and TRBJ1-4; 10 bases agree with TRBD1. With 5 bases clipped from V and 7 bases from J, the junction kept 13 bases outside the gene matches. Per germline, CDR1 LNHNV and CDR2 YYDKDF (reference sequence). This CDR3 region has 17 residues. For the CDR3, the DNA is TGTGCCACCAGCCCTAAGGCTTCCGGGACAGGGGCTGAAAAACTGTTTTTT. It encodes CATSPKASGTGAEKLFF.

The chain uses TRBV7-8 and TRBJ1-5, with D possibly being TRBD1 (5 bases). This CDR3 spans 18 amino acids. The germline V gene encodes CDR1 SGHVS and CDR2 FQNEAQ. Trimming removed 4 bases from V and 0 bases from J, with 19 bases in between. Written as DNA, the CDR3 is TGTGCCAGCAGCTCACACATACCGGGACCCAGTAGCAATCAGCCCCAGCATTTT. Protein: CASSSHIPGPSSNQPQHF. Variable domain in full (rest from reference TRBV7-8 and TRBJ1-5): GAGVSQSPRYKVAKRGQDVALRCDPISGHVSLFWYQQALGQGPEFLTYFQNEAQLDKSGLPSDRFFAERPEGSVSTLKIQRTQQEDSAVYLCASSSHIPGPSSNQPQHFGDGTRLSIL.

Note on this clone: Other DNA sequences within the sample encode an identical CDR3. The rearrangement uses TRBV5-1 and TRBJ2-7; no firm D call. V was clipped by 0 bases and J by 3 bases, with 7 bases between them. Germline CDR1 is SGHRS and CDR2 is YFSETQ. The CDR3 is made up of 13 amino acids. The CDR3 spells CASSLGVSYEQYF. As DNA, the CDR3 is TGCGCCAGCAGCTTGGGGGTTAGCTACGAGCAGTACTTC.

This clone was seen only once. The CDR3 DNA sequence: TGTGCCAGCAGCTCCCAACCCGGGACAGGGCATACCCCCTACGAGCAGTACTTC. It yields the protein CASSSQPGTGHTPYEQYF. This chain joins TRBV3-1 (or the pseudogene TRBV3-2) and TRBJ2-7; 9 bases fit TRBD1. The length of the CDR3 is 18 residues. Per germline, CDR1 LGHDT and CDR2 YNNKEL (reference sequence). The V segment lost 5 bases and the J segment 2 bases; nucleotides outside the gene matches: 16.

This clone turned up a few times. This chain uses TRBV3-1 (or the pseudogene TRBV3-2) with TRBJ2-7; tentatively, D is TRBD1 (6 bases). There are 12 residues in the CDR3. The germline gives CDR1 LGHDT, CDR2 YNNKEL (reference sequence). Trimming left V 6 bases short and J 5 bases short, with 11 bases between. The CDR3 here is CASRGAKDEQYF. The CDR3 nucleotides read TGTGCCAGCAGGGGGGCGAAGGACGAGCAGTACTTC.

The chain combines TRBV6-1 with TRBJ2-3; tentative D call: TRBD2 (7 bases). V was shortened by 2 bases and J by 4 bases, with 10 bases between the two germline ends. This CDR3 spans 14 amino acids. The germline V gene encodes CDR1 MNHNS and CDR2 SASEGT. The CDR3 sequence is CASSEPGGADTQYF. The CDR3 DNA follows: TGTGCCAGCAGTGAACCGGGGGGCGCAGATACGCAGTATTTT.

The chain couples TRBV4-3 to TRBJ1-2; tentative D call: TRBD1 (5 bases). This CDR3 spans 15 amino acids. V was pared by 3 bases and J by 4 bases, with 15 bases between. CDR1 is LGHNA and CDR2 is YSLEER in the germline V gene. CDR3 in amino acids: CASSQSTGGGYGYTF. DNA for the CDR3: TGCGCCAGCAGCCAGTCTACTGGGGGTGGCTATGGCTACACCTTC.

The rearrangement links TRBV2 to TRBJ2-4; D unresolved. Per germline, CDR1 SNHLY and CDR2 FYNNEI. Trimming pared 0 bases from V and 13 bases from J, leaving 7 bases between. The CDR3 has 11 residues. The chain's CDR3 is CASSEATPQYF. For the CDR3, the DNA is TGTGCCAGCAGTGAAGCAACTCCCCAGTACTTC.

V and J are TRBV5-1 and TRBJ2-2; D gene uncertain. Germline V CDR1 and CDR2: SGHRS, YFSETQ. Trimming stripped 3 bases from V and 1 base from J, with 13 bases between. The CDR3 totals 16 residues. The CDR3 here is CASSWGIRLNTGELFF. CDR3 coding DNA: TGCGCCAGCAGCTGGGGAATCCGACTGAACACCGGGGAGCTGTTTTTT.

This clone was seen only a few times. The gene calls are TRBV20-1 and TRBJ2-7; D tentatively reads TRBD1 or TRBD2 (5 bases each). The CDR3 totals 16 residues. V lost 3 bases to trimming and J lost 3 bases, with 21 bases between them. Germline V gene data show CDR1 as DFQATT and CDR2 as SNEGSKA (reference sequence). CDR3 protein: CSASRGYSSGNYEQYF. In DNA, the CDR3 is TGCAGTGCTAGTAGGGGCTACTCAAGCGGTAACTACGAGCAGTACTTC.

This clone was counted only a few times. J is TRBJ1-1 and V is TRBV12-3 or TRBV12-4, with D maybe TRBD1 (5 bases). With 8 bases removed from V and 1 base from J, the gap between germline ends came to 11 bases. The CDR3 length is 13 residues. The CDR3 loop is CASSWGENTEAFF. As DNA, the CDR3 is TGTGCCAGCTCCTGGGGGGAGAACACTGAAGCTTTCTTT.

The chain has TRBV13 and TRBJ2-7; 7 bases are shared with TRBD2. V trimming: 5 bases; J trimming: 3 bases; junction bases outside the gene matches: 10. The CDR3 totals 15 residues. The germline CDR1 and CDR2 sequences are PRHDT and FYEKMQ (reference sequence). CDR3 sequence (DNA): TGTGCCAGCAGCCCACCAGGGTCGGGGGGCTACGAGCAGTACTTC. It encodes CASSPPGSGGYEQYF.